The next 17 T cell receptor beta chains were all read from a single sample in a study of human T cells and chemical hapten exposure. TCRdb itself ran the RACE reads through MiXCR, one entry per CDR3 protein. Here the sample spans 150,000 to 200,000 distinct CDR3 sequences, approximately 14% being singletons. Stated time point: patch test 1, 2 weeks after DPC sensitization. As for treatment: therapeutic diphenylcyclopropenone sensitization with weekly scalp DPC. Material: whole blood, obtained in connection with sensitization to the hapten diphenylcyclopropenone (DPC). The source of these receptors is a woman in her 30s with alopecia areata. Some clones in this sample may be carry-over from other donors' samples.

This chain uses TRBV7-2 with TRBJ2-7; D gene unclear. Germline loops: CDR1 SGHTA, CDR2 FQGNSA. The CDR3 has 13 residues. V lost 0 bases to trimming and J lost 6 bases, with 9 bases between them. The CDR3 is CASSLAASSEQYF. The CDR3 DNA is TGTGCCAGCAGCTTAGCCGCGTCTAGCGAGCAGTACTTC.

This clonotype has ten or more counts. The CDR3 loop reads CASNLGRTNYGYTF. CDR3 DNA: TGTGCCAGCAACCTGGGGCGGACTAACTATGGCTACACCTTC. This chain uses TRBV12-3 or TRBV12-4 with TRBJ1-2; a possible D gene is TRBD1 (5 bases). V was shortened by 7 bases and J by 0 bases, with 12 bases between the two germline ends. The CDR3 spans 14 residues.

The V and J genes are TRBV6-2 or TRBV6-3 and TRBJ1-2; D uncertain. Germline-derived CDR1 and CDR2 are MNHEY and SVGEGT. The V end lost 6 bases, the J end lost 7 bases, and 12 bases lay between the germline ends. The CDR3 extends over 12 amino acids. CDR3 coding DNA: TGTGCCAGCAGCCAATTGGGAGCTGGCTACACCTTC. It encodes CASSQLGAGYTF.

The CDR3 sequence: CASSLGGLSGSSEQYF. The CDR3 bases are TGCGCCAGCAGCTTAGGGGGGCTCAGCGGGAGTTCCGAGCAGTACTTC. The chain has TRBV5-1 and TRBJ2-7, with 8 bases lining up with TRBD2. V lost 2 bases and J lost 6; bases outside the gene matches: 13. The CDR3 is made up of 16 amino acids. Germline loops: CDR1 SGHRS, CDR2 YFSETQ.

This clonotype showed up many times. This rearrangement joins TRBV20-1 to TRBJ1-2; 10 positions agree with TRBD1. The CDR3 contains 15 residues. V shed 4 bases, J shed 7 bases, and the junction held 12 bases outside the gene matches. Germline CDR1 reads DFQATT; CDR2 reads SNEGSKA (reference sequence). The CDR3 spells CSAKTPGQGVAGYTF. The CDR3 nucleotides are TGCAGTGCTAAGACACCAGGACAGGGGGTCGCTGGCTACACCTTC.

The chain links TRBV7-9 to TRBJ2-5; D possibly corresponds to TRBD2 (5 bases). Trimming pared 1 base from V and 2 bases from J, leaving 17 bases between. The CDR3 has 17 amino acids. CDR1 is SEHNR and CDR2 is FQNEAQ in the germline V gene (reference sequence). In DNA form, the CDR3 reads TGTGCCAGCAGCTTAGGAGGGAGCCTCATCCTTCAAGAGACCCAGTACTTC. It encodes CASSLGGSLILQETQYF.

This chain links TRBV28 with TRBJ2-2; D call uncertain. V lost 7 bases to trimming and J lost 2 bases, with 11 bases between them. Germline V CDR1 and CDR2: MDHEN, SYDVKM. The CDR3 extends over 14 amino acids. In nucleotides, the CDR3 is TGTGCCAGCACGGTCGACACTAACACCGGGGAGCTGTTTTTT. Its translation is CASTVDTNTGELFF.

V usage is TRBV5-6 and J usage is TRBJ2-6; D ambiguous. Trimming cost V 0 bases and J 2 bases, with 9 bases left between them. The CDR3 totals 16 residues. The germline CDR1 and CDR2 sequences are SGHDT and YYEEEE. The CDR3 reads CASSLVIPPGANVLTF. The CDR3, as DNA: TGTGCCAGCAGCTTGGTAATTCCTCCTGGGGCCAACGTCCTGACTTTC.

This clonotype was seen ten or more times. The V and J genes are TRBV19 and TRBJ2-1, with TRBD2 matching 11 bases. The CDR3 loop spans 13 amino acids. The V gene's germline CDR1 is LNHDA and CDR2 SQIVND (reference sequence). The V and J ends lost 8 bases and 5 bases, in that order; junction bases with no gene match: 2. The CDR3 spells CASGTSGNNEQFF. The CDR3 DNA reads as TGTGCCAGTGGGACTAGCGGAAACAATGAGCAGTTCTTC.

Regarding this clonotype: This could be a read error, since a much larger clone is one nucleotide away. This chain connects TRBV6-6 to TRBJ2-5; TRBD2 matches at 10 bases. V lost 7 bases and J lost 7; bases outside the gene matches: 6. Looked up from germline, CDR1 is MNHNY and CDR2 is SVGAGI (reference sequence). The CDR3 runs 13 residues. The CDR3 loop is CASNPAGGVTQYF. The CDR3 nucleotides read TGTGCCAGCAATCCAGCGGGGGGGGTGACCCAGTACTTC.

This clonotype was counted only a few times. The rearrangement uses TRBV5-1 and TRBJ2-7; D unresolved. CDR1 is SGHRS, CDR2 YFSETQ, per germline. V lost 4 bases and J lost 5, with 22 bases in between. This CDR3 region has 16 residues. This chain's CDR3 is CASSPLNLHGSNEQYF. The DNA of the CDR3 is TGCGCCAGCAGCCCGCTAAACTTACATGGTTCCAACGAGCAGTACTTC.

The chain carries TRBV7-8 and TRBJ2-2; no firm D call. Germline V lookup: CDR1 SGHVS, CDR2 FQNEAQ. The CDR3 loop spans 11 amino acids. Trimming pared 7 bases from V and 6 bases from J, leaving 6 bases between. CDR3 in DNA: TGTGCCAGCACCAGCCCCGGGGAGCTGTTTTTT. It codes for CASTSPGELFF.

Only a few counts were recorded for this clonotype. The chain combines TRBV5-1 with TRBJ1-4; 8 bases match TRBD1. Trimming took 4 bases from V and 3 from J; bases not matched to a gene: 5. This CDR3 has 15 residues. Germline CDR1 reads SGHRS; CDR2 reads YFSETQ. CDR3: CASSPFRGPNEKLFF. DNA of the CDR3: TGCGCCAGCAGCCCGTTCAGGGGGCCTAATGAAAAACTGTTTTTT. Combining the CDR3 with reference TRBV5-1 and TRBJ1-4 gives the whole variable domain KAGVTQTPRYLIKTRGQQVTLSCSPISGHRSVSWYQQTPGQGLQFLFEYFSETQRNKGNFPGRFSGRQFSNSRSEMNVSTLELGDSALYLCASSPFRGPNEKLFFGSGTQLSVL.

There are a few counts of this clonotype. The chain couples TRBV12-3 or TRBV12-4 to TRBJ2-7; 12 nucleotides align to TRBD2. Unmatched junction bases numbered 6, after V lost 6 bases and J lost 3 bases. CDR3 size: 15 residues. The CDR3 sequence: CASSPQLAGGYEQYF. The DNA for the CDR3 is TGTGCCAGCAGCCCACAACTAGCGGGGGGCTACGAGCAGTACTTC.

The rearrangement joins TRBV29-1 to TRBJ2-1; 7 nucleotides align to TRBD2. The V gene's germline CDR1 is SQVTM and CDR2 ANQGSEA. V lost 3 bases to trimming and J lost 6 bases; unmatched junction nucleotides: 5. The CDR3 extends over 13 amino acids. CDR3 nucleotide sequence: TGCAGCGTTGAGATAGTAGCGGGCAATGAGCAGTTCTTC. Its translation is CSVEIVAGNEQFF.

There are many counts of this clonotype. The chain carries TRBV18 and TRBJ1-5; D is perhaps TRBD1 (5 bases). The CDR3 length is 17 residues. V was shortened by 2 bases and J by 0 bases, with 14 bases between the two germline ends. In germline, CDR1 is KGHSH, CDR2 LQKENI. The DNA of the CDR3 is TGTGCCAGCTCACCAATTGACAGACAATATAGCAATCAGCCCCAGCATTTT. This sequence encodes CASSPIDRQYSNQPQHF.

This chain uses TRBV11-2 with TRBJ1-2, with no clear D. The V gene's germline CDR1 is SGHAT and CDR2 FQNNGV. V lost 3 bases, J lost 1 base, and 0 bases lay in between. CDR3 length equals 11 residues. CDR3 region: CASSFNYGYTF. CDR3 nucleotide sequence: TGTGCCAGCAGCTTTAACTATGGCTACACCTTC.